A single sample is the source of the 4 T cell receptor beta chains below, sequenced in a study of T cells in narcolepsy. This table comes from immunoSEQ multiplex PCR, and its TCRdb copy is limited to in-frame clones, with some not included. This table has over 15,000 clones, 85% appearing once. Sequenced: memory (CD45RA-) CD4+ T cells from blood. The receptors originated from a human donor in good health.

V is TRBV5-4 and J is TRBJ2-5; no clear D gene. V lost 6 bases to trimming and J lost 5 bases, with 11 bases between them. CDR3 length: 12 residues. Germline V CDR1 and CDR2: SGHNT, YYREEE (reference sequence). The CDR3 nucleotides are TGTGCCAGCACACGGACCGGGGAGACCCAGTACTTC. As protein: CASTRTGETQYF.

In nucleotides, the CDR3 is TGTGCCAGCAGCTTAAGAATTTCCTCCGTTCAGTACTTC. This translates into CASSLRISSVQYF. The genes are TRBV7-8 and TRBJ2-4; D is ambiguous. This CDR3 is built from 13 residues. Germline-derived CDR1 and CDR2 are SGHVS and FQNEAQ. V was shortened by 2 bases and J by 11 bases, with 13 bases between the two germline ends.

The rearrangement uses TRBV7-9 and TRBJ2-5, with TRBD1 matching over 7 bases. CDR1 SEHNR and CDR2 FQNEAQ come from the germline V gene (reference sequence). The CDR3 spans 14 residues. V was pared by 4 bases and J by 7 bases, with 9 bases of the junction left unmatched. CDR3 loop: CASSWTGGLGTQYF. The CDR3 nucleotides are TGTGCCAGCAGCTGGACAGGCGGCCTAGGGACCCAGTACTTC.

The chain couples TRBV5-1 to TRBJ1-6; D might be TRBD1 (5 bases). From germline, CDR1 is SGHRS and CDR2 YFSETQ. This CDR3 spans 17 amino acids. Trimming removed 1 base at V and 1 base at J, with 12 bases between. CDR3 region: CASSLRGMGSYNSPLHF. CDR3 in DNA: TGCGCCAGCAGCTTGAGGGGCATGGGGTCCTATAATTCACCCCTCCACTTT.